This T cell receptor (beta chain) was documented in a study of siplizumab effects on memory and regulatory T cells. Produced via immunoSEQ multiplex PCR; TCRdb's table is partial and in-frame only. The sample yields some 110,000 clones, over 90% seen once. Notes on the study in general: The mean Treg-derived percentage of mappable alloreactive CD4+ clones was 55% to 75% with siplizumab compared with roughly 30% in controls. Naive or memory phenotype assignment was not possible for roughly 80-96% of proliferating CD4+ or CD8+ clones. It seemed that naive T cells were more diverse than memory cells and were major contributors to the alloresponse.

Note on this clone: What it binds is not known.

This CDR3 has 15 residues. Germline loops: CDR1 SGDLS, CDR2 YYNGEE. V shed 0 bases, J shed 3 bases, and the junction held 2 bases outside the gene matches. The V gene is TRBV9, the J gene TRBJ2-7; 11 nucleotides line up with TRBD1. The specimen sequenced was Tregs sorted from blood. This TCR was sampled from a human donor in good health. In nucleotides, the CDR3 is TGTGCCAGCAGCGTAGCCGGGACAGGGGGCTACGAGCAGTACTTC. The encoded protein is CASSVAGTGGYEQYF.